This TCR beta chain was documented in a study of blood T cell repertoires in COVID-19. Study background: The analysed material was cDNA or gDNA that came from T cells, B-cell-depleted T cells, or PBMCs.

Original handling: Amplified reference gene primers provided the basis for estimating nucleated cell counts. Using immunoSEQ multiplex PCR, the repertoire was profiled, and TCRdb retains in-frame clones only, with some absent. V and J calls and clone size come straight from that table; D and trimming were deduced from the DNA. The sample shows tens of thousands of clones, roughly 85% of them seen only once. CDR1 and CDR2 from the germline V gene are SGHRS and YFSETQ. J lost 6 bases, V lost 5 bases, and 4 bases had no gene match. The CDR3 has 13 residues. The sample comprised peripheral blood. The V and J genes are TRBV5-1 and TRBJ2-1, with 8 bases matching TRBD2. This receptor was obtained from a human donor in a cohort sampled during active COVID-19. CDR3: CASRPSGPNEQFF. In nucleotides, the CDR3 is TGCGCCAGCAGGCCTAGCGGGCCCAATGAGCAGTTCTTC.